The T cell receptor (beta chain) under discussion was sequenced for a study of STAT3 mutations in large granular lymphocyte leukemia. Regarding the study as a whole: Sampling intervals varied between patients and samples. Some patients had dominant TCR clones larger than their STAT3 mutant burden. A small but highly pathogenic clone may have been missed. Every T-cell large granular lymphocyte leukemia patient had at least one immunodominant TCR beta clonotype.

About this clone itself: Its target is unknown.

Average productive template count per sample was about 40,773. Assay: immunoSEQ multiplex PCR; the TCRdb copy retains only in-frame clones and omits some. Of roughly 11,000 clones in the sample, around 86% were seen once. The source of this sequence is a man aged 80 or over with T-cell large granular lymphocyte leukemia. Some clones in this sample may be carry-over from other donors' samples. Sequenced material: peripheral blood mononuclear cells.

CDR3 coding DNA: TGTGCCAGCAGCTTATCCCAGGGCACAGATACGCAGTATTTT. Translation gives CASSLSQGTDTQYF. The genes are TRBV7-6 and TRBJ2-3; D unclear. CDR3 length: 14 residues. Germline CDR1 reads SGHVS; CDR2 reads FNYEAQ. Deletions cut 2 bases from V and 1 base from J, with 7 bases between.